Shown below are 8 T cell receptor beta chains from a single sample sequenced in a study of control samples from healthy donors and cancer patients. Clones were read by immunoSEQ multiplex PCR, and TCRdb kept only the in-frame ones, dropping some. The table records approximately 180,000 clones, 90% to 95% of them present only once. Input material: blood. These receptors were taken from a young woman in good health.

The V call is TRBV11-2, the J call TRBJ1-2; D call uncertain. Deletions cut 5 bases from V and 0 bases from J, with 13 bases between. The germline V gene encodes CDR1 SGHAT and CDR2 FQNNGV. The CDR3 has 15 amino acids. Written as DNA, the CDR3 is TGTGCCAGCAGCCCTACCGCGATTTCTAACTATGGCTACACCTTC. This gives the protein CASSPTAISNYGYTF.

The chain joins TRBV24-1 to TRBJ1-4; D unresolved. V was pared by 4 bases and J by 0 bases, with 11 bases between. CDR1 and CDR2 (germline): KGHDR, SFDVKD. This CDR3 has 16 residues. The CDR3 sequence: CATSDPDGATNEKLFF. The CDR3 region has the DNA TGTGCCACCAGTGACCCGGACGGTGCAACTAATGAAAAACTGTTTTTT.

The V and J genes are TRBV28 and TRBJ1-4; D perhaps matches TRBD1 (6 bases). The length of the CDR3 is 16 residues. Germline V gene lookup returns CDR1 MDHEN and CDR2 SYDVKM. V lost 4 bases to trimming and J lost 4 bases, with 16 bases between them. Here the CDR3 reads CASSSAATGLNEKLFF. Written as DNA, the CDR3 is TGTGCCAGCAGTTCCGCCGCGACAGGTCTTAATGAAAAACTGTTTTTT.

The J gene is TRBJ2-1, the V gene TRBV9; the match to TRBD2 covers 12 bases. CDR1 and CDR2 from the germline V gene are SGDLS and YYNGEE. The CDR3 consists of 15 residues. V lost 2 bases to trimming and J lost 8 bases; unmatched junction nucleotides: 5. This chain's CDR3 is CASSVTSGRFDEQFF. The CDR3, as DNA: TGTGCCAGCAGCGTGACTAGCGGGAGATTTGATGAGCAGTTCTTC.

This clone was seen just once. This chain connects TRBV5-4 to TRBJ2-2; the D gene is possibly TRBD2 (5 bases). Trimming removed 3 bases at V and 1 base at J, with 22 bases between. CDR1 and CDR2 (germline): SGHNT, YYREEE (reference sequence). The CDR3 spans 19 residues. The CDR3 loop reads CASSSRSAGPDRNTGELFF. The CDR3 coding sequence is TGTGCCAGCAGCTCACGATCGGCGGGCCCGGACCGGAACACCGGGGAGCTGTTTTTT.

The chain recombines TRBV9 with TRBJ2-3, with a possible D match to TRBD1 (5 bases). V was pared by 3 bases and J by 0 bases, with 8 bases between. The CDR3 has 14 residues. From germline, CDR1 is SGDLS and CDR2 YYNGEE. The CDR3 region is CASSADRSTDTQYF. The CDR3, as DNA: TGTGCCAGCAGCGCTGACAGAAGCACAGATACGCAGTATTTT.

This clone was found a few times. The V and J genes are TRBV11-1 and TRBJ1-6, with D hard to call. Trimming took off 5 bases at V and 14 bases at J, with 10 bases between the two ends. Germline CDR1 and CDR2: SGHAT and FQDESV (reference sequence). This CDR3 has 11 residues. CDR3 loop: CASSEDGALHF. In DNA, the CDR3 is TGTGCCAGCAGCGAGGATGGGGCCCTCCACTTT.

The chain carries TRBV7-2 and TRBJ1-4; perhaps TRBD1 as D (6 bases). CDR3 length: 15 residues. The germline CDR1 and CDR2 sequences are SGHTA and FQGNSA. V was shortened by 5 bases and J by 0 bases, with 10 bases between the two germline ends. CDR3 sequence: CASSPSGATNEKLFF. CDR3 DNA sequence: TGTGCCAGCAGCCCCTCAGGGGCAACTAATGAAAAACTGTTTTTT.